These T cell receptor beta chains were read from a single sample in a study of cytomegalovirus exposure and HLA in healthy donors. The assay was immunoSEQ multiplex PCR, and TCRdb's table has in-frame clones only and misses some. The table lists 140,000 to 150,000 clones, around 57% of them singletons. The sample consisted of PBMCs. The receptors stem from a male donor in good health and CMV-seronegative. The CDR3 runs from the conserved cysteine through the conserved F or W. D genes are given only for firm matches. Clone size is stated in some rows and not others, as once, few, many or a class when expanded.

d_call j_call v_call clone_size cdr3_aa cdr3_nt
TRBD1 TRBJ2-3 TRBV14 - CASSHRQGAADTQYF TGTGCCAGCAGCCACAGACAGGGGGCCGCAGATACGCAGTATTTT
- TRBJ1-6 TRBV7-9 - CASSPQTSTHSPLHF TGTGCCAGCAGCCCTCAGACATCCACGCATTCACCCCTCCACTTT
TRBD1 TRBJ1-2 TRBV19 - CASSSLGQGDYGYTF TGTGCCAGTAGTAGCTTGGGGCAGGGGGACTATGGCTACACCTTC
- TRBJ1-3 TRBV28 few CASSEGTGWGTVNTIYF TGTGCCAGCAGCGAAGGTACAGGGTGGGGCACAGTCAACACCATATATTTT
- TRBJ2-3 TRBV30 - CAWSVGVQGSADTQYF TGTGCCTGGAGTGTAGGGGTTCAGGGGAGTGCAGATACGCAGTATTTT
- TRBJ1-1 TRBV5-6 - CASSPTPGDDTEAFF TGTGCCAGCAGCCCCACCCCAGGGGATGACACTGAAGCTTTCTTT
TRBD1 TRBJ2-7 TRBV19 few CASSIEDRMSYEQYF TGTGCCAGTAGTATAGAGGACAGGATGTCCTACGAGCAGTACTTC
- TRBJ2-1 TRBV11-2 - CASSFSRGSYNEQFF TGTGCCAGCAGCTTCAGCAGGGGCTCCTACAATGAGCAGTTCTTC
TRBD1 TRBJ1-6 TRBV7-2 - CASSSRQGWASPLHF TGTGCCAGCAGCTCGCGACAGGGATGGGCTTCACCCCTCCACTTT
TRBD1 TRBJ1-6 TRBV7-6 - CASSLLVQTEDRVSPLHF TGTGCCAGCAGCTTATTAGTCCAGACCGAGGACAGGGTCTCTCCCCTCCACTTT
- TRBJ2-3 TRBV7-2 - CASSLDTDTQYF TGTGCCAGCAGCCTGGACACGGATACGCAGTATTTT
- TRBJ1-4 TRBV23-1 - CASSQKGGFLEKLFF TGCGCCAGCAGTCAAAAGGGAGGGTTTCTTGAAAAACTGTTTTTT
TRBD2 TRBJ2-1 TRBV6-6 - CASTSGVYEQFF TGTGCCAGCACTAGCGGGGTATATGAGCAGTTCTTC
- TRBJ1-2 TRBV6-1 - CASSETWTGNYGYTF TGTGCCAGCAGTGAAACTTGGACGGGAAACTATGGCTACACCTTC
- TRBJ2-3 TRBV9 - CASSATEGFTDTQYF TGTGCCAGCAGCGCGACGGAGGGTTTCACAGATACGCAGTATTTT
TRBD2 TRBJ2-7 TRBV27 - CASSAGLAGSYEQYF TGTGCCAGCAGTGCCGGACTAGCGGGCTCCTACGAGCAGTACTTC
- TRBJ1-1 TRBV19 once CASRHGGTNTEAFF TGTGCCAGTAGGCACGGAGGAACGAACACTGAAGCTTTCTTT
TRBD2 TRBJ2-7 TRBV5-1 - CASSLTSGVETYEQYF TGCGCCAGCAGCTTAACTAGCGGGGTGGAAACCTACGAGCAGTACTTC
TRBD1 TRBJ1-2 TRBV7-9 - CASSLVRSLIRTGFYGYTF TGTGCCAGCAGCTTAGTCAGAAGTCTTATACGGACAGGATTCTATGGCTACACCTTC
- TRBJ2-2 TRBV2 - CASSEDSPELFF TGTGCCAGCAGTGAGGACAGCCCGGAGCTGTTTTTT
- TRBJ1-6 TRBV9 - CASRGGGLPANSPLHF TGTGCCAGCAGAGGGGGGGGGCTGCCGGCAAATTCACCCCTCCACTTT
- TRBJ1-1 TRBV19 few CASSEGQNTEAFF TGTGCCAGTAGCGAGGGACAGAACACTGAAGCTTTCTTT
TRBD1 TRBJ2-7 TRBV4-2 - CASSQFPGTGIGEQYF TGTGCCAGCAGCCAATTCCCCGGGACAGGGATTGGGGAGCAGTACTTC
- TRBJ2-3 TRBV6-4 once CASSEGSGETDTQYF TGTGCCAGCAGTGAAGGTAGCGGAGAAACAGATACGCAGTATTTT
TRBD1 TRBJ2-5 TRBV28 - CASSPTDRGETQYF TGTGCCAGCAGTCCAACCGACAGGGGCGAGACCCAGTACTTC
TRBD2 TRBJ2-3 TRBV9 few CASSVDPGGQTDTQYF TGTGCCAGCAGCGTAGATCCGGGGGGGCAGACAGATACGCAGTATTTT
- TRBJ1-2 TRBV5-1 - CASSQDILSRYTF TGCGCCAGCAGCCAAGACATATTGTCACGCTACACCTTC
- TRBJ1-5 TRBV28 few CASSLSRDITSPPQHF TGTGCCAGCAGTTTATCCAGGGACATAACCTCTCCGCCCCAGCATTTT
TRBD1 TRBJ2-7 TRBV6-5 few CASSYSSGTGGEQYF TGTGCCAGCAGTTACTCTTCCGGGACAGGGGGCGAGCAGTACTTC
TRBD1 TRBJ1-2 TRBV29-1 - CSVGQGDGYTF TGCAGCGTGGGACAGGGGGATGGCTACACCTTC
- TRBJ2-5 TRBV30 few CAWNGAGAQETQYF TGTGCCTGGAATGGGGCAGGGGCCCAAGAGACCCAGTACTTC
- TRBJ1-2 TRBV6-1 - CASSELRGTGRGYPF TGTGCCAGCAGTGAATTACGCGGGACCGGACGGGGCTACCCCTTC
- TRBJ2-3 TRBV7-3 once CASSFFGTDTQYF TGTGCCAGCAGCTTCTTCGGCACAGATACGCAGTATTTT
TRBD1 TRBJ1-5 TRBV19 - CASREDRGRYSNQPQHF TGTGCCAGTAGGGAAGACAGGGGACGTTATAGCAATCAGCCCCAGCATTTT
- TRBJ1-5 TRBV15 - CATSRDTYPPQHF TGTGCCACCAGCAGAGACACCTATCCGCCCCAGCATTTT
TRBD1 TRBJ2-5 TRBV5-6 few CASSPGQGRQETQYF TGTGCCAGCAGCCCGGGACAGGGACGACAAGAGACCCAGTACTTC
- TRBJ2-7 TRBV7-9 once CASSFSGDGSLEQYF TGTGCCAGCAGCTTTTCGGGGGACGGGTCTCTCGAGCAGTACTTC
TRBD2 TRBJ2-3 TRBV6-5 - CASSYGGGNTDTQYF TGTGCCAGCAGTTACGGCGGGGGGAACACAGATACGCAGTATTTT
- TRBJ1-1 TRBV6-1 - CASSEYGASPFF TGTGCCAGCAGTGAATACGGAGCATCACCTTTCTTT
TRBD1 TRBJ1-5 TRBV7-9 once CASSLARAGGGQPQHF TGTGCCAGCAGCTTAGCGCGGGCAGGGGGCGGTCAGCCCCAGCATTTT
- TRBJ2-7 TRBV6-5 - CASGGWGLREQYF TGTGCCAGCGGGGGGTGGGGGTTGAGAGAGCAGTACTTC
- TRBJ1-3 TRBV7-2 - CASSPGLGATGNTIYF TGTGCCAGCAGCCCCGGGCTGGGAGCGACTGGAAACACCATATATTTT
TRBD1 TRBJ2-7 TRBV6-5 - CASSSQGVPYEQYF TGTGCCAGCAGTTCCCAGGGGGTCCCCTACGAGCAGTACTTC
- TRBJ1-5 TRBV6-5 - CASSPGWVNQPQHF TGTGCCAGCAGTCCAGGGTGGGTCAATCAGCCCCAGCATTTT
TRBD2 TRBJ2-5 TRBV29-1 - CSVGTSGGQETQYF TGCAGCGTTGGGACTAGCGGGGGCCAAGAGACCCAGTACTTC